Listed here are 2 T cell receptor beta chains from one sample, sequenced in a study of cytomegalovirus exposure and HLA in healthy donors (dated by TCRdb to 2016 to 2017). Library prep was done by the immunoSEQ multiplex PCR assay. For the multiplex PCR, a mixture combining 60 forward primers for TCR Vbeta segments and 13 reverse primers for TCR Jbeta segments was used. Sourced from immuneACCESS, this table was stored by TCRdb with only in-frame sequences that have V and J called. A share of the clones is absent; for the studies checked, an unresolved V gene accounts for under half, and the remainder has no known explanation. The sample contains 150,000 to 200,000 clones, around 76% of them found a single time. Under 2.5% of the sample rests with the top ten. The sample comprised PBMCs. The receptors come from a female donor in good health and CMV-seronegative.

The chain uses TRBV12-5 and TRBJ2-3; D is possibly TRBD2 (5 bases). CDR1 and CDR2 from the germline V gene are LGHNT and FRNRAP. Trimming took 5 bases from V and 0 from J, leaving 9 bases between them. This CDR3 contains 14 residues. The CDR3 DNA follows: TGTGCTAGTGGTCCGAGGACTAGCACAGATACGCAGTATTTT. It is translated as CASGPRTSTDTQYF.

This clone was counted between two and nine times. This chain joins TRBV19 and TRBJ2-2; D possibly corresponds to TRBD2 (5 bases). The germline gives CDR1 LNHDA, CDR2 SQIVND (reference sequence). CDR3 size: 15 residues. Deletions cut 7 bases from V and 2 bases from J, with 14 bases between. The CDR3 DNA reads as TGTGCCAGTATAGTTGCAAGCGGTAACACCGGGGAGCTGTTTTTT. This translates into CASIVASGNTGELFF.